Below, 23 T cell receptor beta chains from the same sample are listed, as sequenced in a study of OX40 agonist ivuxolimab in advanced cancers. TCRdb's copy holds only in-frame clones and misses some; the assay was immunoSEQ multiplex PCR. The sample lists tens of thousands of clones; 75% to 90% were seen once. The sample consisted of CD4+ or CD8+ T cells sorted from blood, taken in a trial of the OX40 agonist ivuxolimab. The source of these receptors is an adult with an advanced solid tumor such as melanoma, head and neck, liver or kidney cancer.

This sequence joins TRBV7-6 and TRBJ2-3, with D hard to call. Trimming cost V 3 bases and J 6 bases, with 7 bases left between them. CDR1 and CDR2 (germline): SGHVS, FNYEAQ. The CDR3 has 12 residues. The CDR3 region is CASSFIWDTQYF. CDR3 in DNA: TGTGCCAGCAGCTTCATCTGGGATACGCAGTATTTT.

This chain joins TRBV30 and TRBJ2-7, with TRBD1 matching over 11 bases. Unmatched junction bases numbered 6, after V lost 5 bases and J lost 3 bases. This CDR3 contains 14 residues. From germline, CDR1 is GTSNPN and CDR2 SVGIG (reference sequence). The CDR3 loop reads CAWERTGGFYEQYF. DNA of the CDR3: TGTGCCTGGGAAAGGACAGGGGGCTTCTACGAGCAGTACTTC.

The V and J genes are TRBV25-1 and TRBJ2-7, with D hard to call. The V gene's germline CDR1 is MGHDK and CDR2 SYGVNS. Trimming took off 1 base at V and 2 bases at J, with 6 bases between the two ends. The CDR3 totals 13 residues. The CDR3 nucleotides are TGTGCCAGCAGTGAATCGGCTGCCTACGAGCAGTACTTC. Translated, it gives CASSESAAYEQYF.

The CDR3 nucleotides are TGTGCCTGGAGCGCAATCAAGGAAAAACTGTTTTTT. Translating gives CAWSAIKEKLFF. The chain has TRBV30 and TRBJ1-4; D not certain. Looked up from germline, CDR1 is GTSNPN and CDR2 is SVGIG (reference sequence). This CDR3 has 12 residues. V was clipped by 3 bases and J by 8 bases, with 10 bases between them. Drawing the rest from reference TRBV30 and TRBJ1-4, the complete variable domain is SQTIHQWPATLVQPVGSPLSLECTVEGTSNPNLYWYRQAAGRGLQLLFYSVGIGQISSEVPQNLSASRPQDRQFILSSKKLLLSDSGFYLCAWSAIKEKLFFGSGTQLSVL.

The chain combines TRBV5-1 with TRBJ1-1; weak D call: TRBD1 (6 bases). Germline V lookup: CDR1 SGHRS, CDR2 YFSETQ. The CDR3 is made up of 14 amino acids. The V end lost 4 bases, the J end lost 1 base, and 11 bases lay between the germline ends. CDR3 amino acids: CASSVGQTNTEAFF. CDR3 sequence (DNA): TGCGCCAGCAGCGTCGGACAGACGAACACTGAAGCTTTCTTT. Complete variable domain (other parts from reference TRBV5-1 and TRBJ1-1): KAGVTQTPRYLIKTRGQQVTLSCSPISGHRSVSWYQQTPGQGLQFLFEYFSETQRNKGNFPGRFSGRQFSNSRSEMNVSTLELGDSALYLCASSVGQTNTEAFFGQGTRLTVV.

This chain links TRBV7-9 with TRBJ1-2; perhaps TRBD1 as D (6 bases). Per germline, CDR1 SEHNR and CDR2 FQNEAQ (reference sequence). The CDR3 is 14 residues long. Trimming took off 5 bases at V and 8 bases at J, with 18 bases between the two ends. The CDR3 nucleotides are TGTGCCAGCAGCACACTTTGGGAGGGGGTCGGCTACACCTTC. Protein sequence: CASSTLWEGVGYTF.

The count of this clone is one. This chain uses TRBV7-9 with TRBJ1-5; weak D call: TRBD1 (6 bases). The germline CDR1 and CDR2 sequences are SEHNR and FQNEAQ (reference sequence). The V gene lost 0 bases and the J gene lost 4 bases, with 7 bases spanning the gap. The CDR3 runs to 14 residues. The CDR3 loop reads CASSLAQGNQPQHF. CDR3 sequence (DNA): TGTGCCAGCAGCTTAGCGCAGGGGAATCAGCCCCAGCATTTT.

The V and J genes are TRBV4-3 and TRBJ2-1; D not certain. The V end lost 0 bases, the J end lost 2 bases, and 11 bases lay between the germline ends. There are 16 residues in the CDR3. The germline V gene encodes CDR1 LGHNA and CDR2 YSLEER. CDR3 loop: CASSQEASSAYNEQFF. CDR3 nucleotides: TGCGCCAGCAGCCAAGAAGCCAGCTCCGCCTACAATGAGCAGTTCTTC.

This chain uses TRBV18 with TRBJ2-7, with a possible D match to TRBD1 (6 bases). The CDR3 sequence is 15 residues long. Per germline, CDR1 KGHSH and CDR2 LQKENI. Trimming took 2 bases from V and 4 from J, leaving 15 bases between them. CDR3 in DNA: TGTGCCAGCTCACCAGTGTCAGGGGATAGATACGAGCAGTACTTC. This codes for CASSPVSGDRYEQYF. The entire variable domain, with the rest obtained from reference TRBV18 and TRBJ2-7, is as follows: NAGVMQNPRHLVRRRGQEARLRCSPMKGHSHVYWYRQLPEEGLKFMVYLQKENIIDESGMPKERFSAEFPKEGPSILRIQQVVRGDSAAYFCASSPVSGDRYEQYFGPGTRLTVT.

This chain joins TRBV7-2 and TRBJ2-7, with 10 nucleotides matching TRBD2. The ends lost 5 bases at V and 3 bases at J; junction bases unmatched: 4. This CDR3 is 14 amino acids long. Germline V gene sequence: CDR1 SGHTA, CDR2 FQGNSA. The CDR3 sequence is CASSTTSGVYEQYF. The CDR3 DNA sequence: TGTGCCAGCAGCACAACTAGCGGGGTCTACGAGCAGTACTTC.

The rearrangement uses TRBV5-1 and TRBJ2-7; 7 nucleotides line up with TRBD2. CDR3 length: 15 residues. V lost 4 bases to trimming and J lost 5 bases; unmatched junction nucleotides: 12. Germline lookup yields CDR1 SGHRS and CDR2 YFSETQ. CDR3 region: CASSSGRPGRDEQYF. The CDR3 nucleotides are TGCGCCAGCAGCAGTGGCCGGCCGGGGAGGGACGAGCAGTACTTC.

The chain employs TRBV18 and TRBJ2-1; 8 nucleotides agree with TRBD1. CDR1 KGHSH and CDR2 LQKENI come from the germline V gene. The CDR3 extends over 15 amino acids. The ends lost 2 bases at V and 3 bases at J; junction bases unmatched: 3. The CDR3 DNA reads TGTGCCAGCTCACCAGGACAGGGTGACTACAATGAGCAGTTCTTC. Residues: CASSPGQGDYNEQFF. Drawing the rest from reference TRBV18 and TRBJ2-1, the complete variable domain is NAGVMQNPRHLVRRRGQEARLRCSPMKGHSHVYWYRQLPEEGLKFMVYLQKENIIDESGMPKERFSAEFPKEGPSILRIQQVVRGDSAAYFCASSPGQGDYNEQFFGPGTRLTVL.

This rearrangement joins TRBV18 to TRBJ1-4; D unresolved. Trimming stripped 3 bases from V and 6 bases from J, with 11 bases between. Per the germline V gene, CDR1 is KGHSH and CDR2 is LQKENI. The CDR3 totals 14 residues. CDR3 coding DNA: TGTGCCAGCTCACCGGCCGGCGGAGATGAAAAACTGTTTTTT. This encodes CASSPAGGDEKLFF.

This sequence joins TRBV6-1 and TRBJ1-1, with D hard to call. The CDR3 is 13 amino acids. Germline V gene data show CDR1 as MNHNS and CDR2 as SASEGT. V was clipped by 1 base and J by 7 bases, with 10 bases between them. The CDR3 is CASSEEGRFEAFF. The DNA of the CDR3 is TGTGCCAGCAGTGAAGAAGGACGGTTTGAAGCTTTCTTT.

This rearrangement joins TRBV2 to TRBJ2-2; TRBD2 aligns across 7 bases. The CDR3 length is 15 residues. Germline lookup yields CDR1 SNHLY and CDR2 FYNNEI. V was clipped by 4 bases and J by 4 bases; unmatched bases: 6. CDR3 in amino acids: CASSVDSGRTGELFF. CDR3 DNA: TGTGCCAGCAGTGTGGATAGCGGGCGCACCGGGGAGCTGTTTTTT.

There are a few counts of this clone. This chain uses TRBV18 with TRBJ1-1; D may be TRBD1 (6 bases). V was trimmed by 3 bases and J by 3 bases, leaving 11 bases between them. The CDR3 length is 14 residues. Germline loops: CDR1 KGHSH, CDR2 LQKENI. The CDR3 loop reads CASSPTGDDTEAFF. CDR3 sequence (DNA): TGTGCCAGCTCACCGACAGGAGATGACACTGAAGCTTTCTTT.

This chain links TRBV25-1 with TRBJ1-2; no clear D gene. V was cut by 3 bases and J by 7 bases, with 12 bases left in between. Germline V gives CDR1 MGHDK, CDR2 SYGVNS. The CDR3 runs to 13 residues. The CDR3 DNA sequence: TGTGCCAGCAGTGATAGGGTGGGAGGTGGCTACACCTTC. Its protein product is CASSDRVGGGYTF.

The chain links TRBV7-8 to TRBJ2-4; 11 bases agree with TRBD2. With V trimmed by 5 bases and J by 2 bases, 8 bases remained unmatched. Germline V gene data show CDR1 as SGHVS and CDR2 as FQNEAQ. There are 17 residues in the CDR3. The CDR3 DNA reads as TGTGCCAGCAGCCCCCGTAGCGGGAGGGGGCCCAAAAACATTCAGTACTTC. This encodes CASSPRSGRGPKNIQYF.

The chain couples TRBV18 to TRBJ1-5, with 7 bases lining up with TRBD1. CDR3 length equals 14 residues. J lost 7 bases, V lost 8 bases, and 11 bases had no gene match. Germline-derived CDR1 and CDR2 are KGHSH and LQKENI. The CDR3 DNA follows: TGTGCCAGCCCTATCGACAGGGTAAGCCAGCCCCAGCATTTT. It translates to CASPIDRVSQPQHF. The complete variable domain, with remaining parts taken from reference TRBV18 and TRBJ1-5, reads NAGVMQNPRHLVRRRGQEARLRCSPMKGHSHVYWYRQLPEEGLKFMVYLQKENIIDESGMPKERFSAEFPKEGPSILRIQQVVRGDSAAYFCASPIDRVSQPQHFGDGTRLSIL.

The CDR3 DNA is TGTGCCAGCAGCCTAAGACTAGCGGGGCCCGATGAGCAGTTCTTC. It encodes CASSLRLAGPDEQFF. The chain recombines TRBV6-4 with TRBJ2-1, with 11 bases fitting TRBD2. V dropped 6 bases and J dropped 8; count of bases not matched to a gene: 9. CDR1 MRHNA and CDR2 SNTAGT come from the germline V gene. The CDR3 is made up of 15 amino acids.

The gene calls are TRBV5-1 and TRBJ2-5, with D tentatively TRBD2 (6 bases). In germline, CDR1 is SGHRS, CDR2 YFSETQ. Trimming pared 3 bases from V and 3 bases from J, leaving 9 bases between. The CDR3 totals 13 residues. The CDR3 coding sequence is TGCGCCAGCAGCTCCGGACTAAAAGAGACCCAGTACTTC. Amino acids: CASSSGLKETQYF.

The chain uses TRBV2 and TRBJ1-1, with 7 bases fitting TRBD1. Germline CDR1 reads SNHLY; CDR2 reads FYNNEI. With 9 bases clipped from V and 4 bases from J, the junction kept 8 bases outside the gene matches. The CDR3 runs to 13 residues. The CDR3 DNA follows: TGTGCCAGTCGGAAGGGGGCCCGCACTGAAGCTTTCTTT. Translation: CASRKGARTEAFF.

In this sample, this clone turned up a few times. This sequence joins TRBV10-2 and TRBJ2-2, with D unresolved. CDR1 WSHSY and CDR2 SAAADI come from the germline V gene. V shed 6 bases and J shed 4 bases, with 12 bases lying between them. This CDR3 is 14 amino acids long. The CDR3 protein is CASRSSSVTGELFF. The CDR3 DNA is TGCGCCAGCAGAAGTTCATCAGTCACCGGGGAGCTGTTTTTT.